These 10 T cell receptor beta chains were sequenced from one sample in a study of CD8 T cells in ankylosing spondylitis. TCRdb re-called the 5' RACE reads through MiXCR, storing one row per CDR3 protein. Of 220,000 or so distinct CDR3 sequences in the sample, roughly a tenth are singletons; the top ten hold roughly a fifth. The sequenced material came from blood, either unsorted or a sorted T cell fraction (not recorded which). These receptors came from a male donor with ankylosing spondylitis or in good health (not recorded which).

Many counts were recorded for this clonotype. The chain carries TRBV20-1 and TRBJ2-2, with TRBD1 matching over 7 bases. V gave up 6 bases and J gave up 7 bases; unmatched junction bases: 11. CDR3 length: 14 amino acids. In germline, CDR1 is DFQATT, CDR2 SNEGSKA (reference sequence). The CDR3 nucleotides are TGCAGTGCGGTCGACAGGGATTGGGGCGGGGAGCTGTTTTTT. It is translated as CSAVDRDWGGELFF.

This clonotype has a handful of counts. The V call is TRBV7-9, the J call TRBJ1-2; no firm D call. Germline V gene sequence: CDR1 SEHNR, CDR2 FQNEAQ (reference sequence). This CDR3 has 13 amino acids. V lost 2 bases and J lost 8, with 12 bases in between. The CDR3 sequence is CASSLPTGGGYTF. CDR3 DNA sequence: TGTGCCAGCAGCTTACCGACGGGTGGAGGCTACACCTTC.

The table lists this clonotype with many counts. The DNA for the CDR3 is TGTGCCACCGAGTTGGGGAGTCCGGGGGGAGGTCAGCCCCAGCATTTT. It codes for CATELGSPGGGQPQHF. V is TRBV28 and J is TRBJ1-5; possible D gene TRBD1, 5 bases. Germline V lookup: CDR1 MDHEN, CDR2 SYDVKM. Trimming took off 10 bases at V and 6 bases at J, with 25 bases between the two ends. This CDR3 contains 16 residues.

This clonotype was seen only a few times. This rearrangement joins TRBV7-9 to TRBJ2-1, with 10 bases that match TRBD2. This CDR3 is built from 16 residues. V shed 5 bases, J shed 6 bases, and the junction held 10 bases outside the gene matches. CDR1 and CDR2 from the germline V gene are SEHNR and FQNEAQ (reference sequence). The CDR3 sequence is CASSPSQRGGPNEQFF. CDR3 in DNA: TGTGCCAGCAGCCCGTCCCAGCGGGGGGGCCCCAATGAGCAGTTCTTC. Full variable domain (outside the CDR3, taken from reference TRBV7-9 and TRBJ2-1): DTGVSQNPRHKITKRGQNVTFRCDPISEHNRLYWYRQTLGQGPEFLTYFQNEAQLEKSRLLSDRFSAERPKGSFSTLEIQRTEQGDSAMYLCASSPSQRGGPNEQFFGPGTRLTVL.

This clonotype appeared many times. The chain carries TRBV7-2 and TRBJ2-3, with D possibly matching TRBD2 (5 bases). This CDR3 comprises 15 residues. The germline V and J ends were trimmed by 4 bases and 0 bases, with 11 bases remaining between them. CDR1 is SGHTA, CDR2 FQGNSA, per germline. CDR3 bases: TGTGCCAGCAGCTACCAGACTAAAAGCACAGATACGCAGTATTTT. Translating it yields CASSYQTKSTDTQYF.

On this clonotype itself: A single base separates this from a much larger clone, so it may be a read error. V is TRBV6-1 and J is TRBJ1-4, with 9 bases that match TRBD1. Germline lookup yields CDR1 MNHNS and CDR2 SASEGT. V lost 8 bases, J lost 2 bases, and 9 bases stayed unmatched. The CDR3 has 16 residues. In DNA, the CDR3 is TGTGCCAGCGGAGACACAGGGGGCGGGACTAATGAAAAACTGTTTTTT. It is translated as CASGDTGGGTNEKLFF.

The CDR3 coding sequence is TGTGCCAGCAGTTTAGGGACGGACAGGGACGGGGAGCTGTTTTTT. It translates to CASSLGTDRDGELFF. V and J are TRBV12-3 or TRBV12-4 and TRBJ2-2, with TRBD1 matching over 8 bases. After removal of 1 base from V and 7 bases from J, the junction contained 5 bases not matched to a gene. The CDR3 covers 15 residues.

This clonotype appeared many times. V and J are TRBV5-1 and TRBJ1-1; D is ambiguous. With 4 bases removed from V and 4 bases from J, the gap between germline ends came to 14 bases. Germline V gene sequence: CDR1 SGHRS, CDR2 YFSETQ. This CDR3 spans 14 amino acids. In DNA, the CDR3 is TGCGCCAGCAGCGTCGGATCGACCGGCACTGAAGCTTTCTTT. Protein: CASSVGSTGTEAFF. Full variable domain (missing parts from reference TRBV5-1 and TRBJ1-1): KAGVTQTPRYLIKTRGQQVTLSCSPISGHRSVSWYQQTPGQGLQFLFEYFSETQRNKGNFPGRFSGRQFSNSRSEMNVSTLELGDSALYLCASSVGSTGTEAFFGQGTRLTVV.

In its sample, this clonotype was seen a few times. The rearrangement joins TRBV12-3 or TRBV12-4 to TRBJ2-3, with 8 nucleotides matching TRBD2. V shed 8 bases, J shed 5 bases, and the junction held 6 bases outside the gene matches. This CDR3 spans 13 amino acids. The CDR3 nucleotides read TGTGCCAGCGGGCGGGGGGCGCAAGATACGCAGTATTTT. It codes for CASGRGAQDTQYF.

The CDR3 bases are TGTGCCAGCAGCCATGGCGGGGTCAGCACAGATACGCAGTATTTT. Translated, it gives CASSHGGVSTDTQYF. This rearrangement joins TRBV3-1 to TRBJ2-3; possibly TRBD2 for D (6 bases). CDR1 is LGHDT, CDR2 YNNKEL, per germline (reference sequence). The CDR3 is 15 residues long. Trimming removed 3 bases at V and 0 bases at J, with 10 bases between.